A selection of T cell receptor beta chains follows, all from one sample in a study of shared clonotypes between healthy human individuals. Assay used: immunoSEQ multiplex PCR; TCRdb lists only in-frame clones, some missing. The sample holds roughly 2 million clones, around 95% seen once. Sample: naive CD4+ T cells sorted from blood. These TCRs come from a man younger than 35 in good health. The conserved cysteine and the conserved F or W are not part of the CDR3 here. D genes are given only for firm matches.

D,J,V,CDR3
NA,TRBJ2-7,TRBV5-8,ASRPMLISYEQY
TRBD1,TRBJ1-2,TRBV6-1,ASSVKAGQGLGYT
TRBD2,TRBJ2-1,TRBV5-6,ASSSGLADYNEQF
TRBD2,TRBJ2-3,TRBV7-2,ASSLDLAGGDTQY
NA,TRBJ1-6,TRBV10-3,AIRTGQNSPLH
NA,TRBJ1-2,TRBV9,ASSASETDYGYT
TRBD1,TRBJ1-2,TRBV9,ASSVESQGGLYGYT
NA,TRBJ1-2,TRBV6-5,ASSYSQGPYYGYT
NA,TRBJ2-6,TRBV5-1,ASSRDGSGANVLT
NA,TRBJ1-5,TRBV4-1,ASSQEGQGFGNQPQH